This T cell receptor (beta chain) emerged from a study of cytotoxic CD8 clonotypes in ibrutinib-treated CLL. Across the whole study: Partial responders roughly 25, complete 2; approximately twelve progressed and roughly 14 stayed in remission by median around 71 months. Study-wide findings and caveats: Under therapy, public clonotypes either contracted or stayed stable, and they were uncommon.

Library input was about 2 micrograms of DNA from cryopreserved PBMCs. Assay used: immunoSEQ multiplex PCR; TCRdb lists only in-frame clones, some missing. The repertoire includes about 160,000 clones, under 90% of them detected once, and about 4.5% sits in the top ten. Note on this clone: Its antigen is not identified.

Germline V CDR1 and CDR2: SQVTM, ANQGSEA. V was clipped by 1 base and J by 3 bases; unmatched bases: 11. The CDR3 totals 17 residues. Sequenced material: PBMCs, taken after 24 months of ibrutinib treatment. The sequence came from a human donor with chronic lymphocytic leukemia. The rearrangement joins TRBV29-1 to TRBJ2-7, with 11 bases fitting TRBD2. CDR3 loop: CSVEVRELAGVNYEQYF. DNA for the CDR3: TGCAGCGTTGAAGTACGGGAACTAGCGGGAGTTAACTACGAGCAGTACTTC.